Listed below are T cell receptor beta chains from one sample, sequenced in a study of T cells after yellow fever vaccination. In TCRdb, the 5' RACE reads were re-called with MiXCR into one record per CDR3 protein. The sample contains around 230,000 distinct CDR3 sequences, 5.5% to 8.5% of which appear only once. This specimen consisted of CD4+ T cells sorted from PBMCs, obtained on the day of the yellow fever booster vaccination. These receptor sequences come from a man aged 25 to 40 who received the YFV17D yellow fever vaccine. Both conserved end residues are part of each CDR3. The D gene is left open where the match is weak. Some rows mark clone size as missing; the rest say once, few, many or name a class of expanded clone.

J gene	clone size	V gene	D gene	CDR3 DNA	CDR3 protein
TRBJ2-2	NA	TRBV20-1	TRBD1	TGCAGTTCCCAAGGTGGACAGGGAACCGGGGAGCTGTTTTTT	CSSQGGQGTGELFF
TRBJ2-2	NA	TRBV18	NA	TGTGCCAGCTCACCACCAGGACAGAACACCGGGGAGCTGTTTTTT	CASSPPGQNTGELFF
TRBJ2-2	many	TRBV29-1	NA	TGCAGCGTTGCCCGGTTGGACACCGGGGAGCTGTTTTTT	CSVARLDTGELFF
TRBJ2-3	many	TRBV6-5	NA	TGTGCCAGCAGGTCCGGGAGCAATACGCAGTATTTT	CASRSGSNTQYF
TRBJ2-1	few	TRBV6-5	TRBD2	TGTGCCAGCAGTTCCCACGGGGGTAGCGGGAATGAGCAGTTCTTC	CASSSHGGSGNEQFF
TRBJ1-1	many	TRBV5-1	NA	TGCGCCAGCACCCTAGACGCTGCGAACACTGAAGCTTTCTTT	CASTLDAANTEAFF
TRBJ2-2	many	TRBV9	NA	TGTGCCAGCAGCCCCCAGGGCACCGGGGAGCTGTTTTTT	CASSPQGTGELFF
TRBJ2-1	NA	TRBV6-4	NA	TGTGCCAGCACGGCGAGTAGTTCGGTTGAGCAGTTCTTC	CASTASSSVEQFF
TRBJ1-1	NA	TRBV20-1	NA	TGCAGTGCTAGAAGGCTCAAGGGAACAAGCACTGAAGCTTTCTTT	CSARRLKGTSTEAFF
TRBJ2-3	many	TRBV10-3	NA	TGTGCCATCAGTGAGTCGATGGGACAAAAGGTTACGCAGTATTTT	CAISESMGQKVTQYF
TRBJ2-7	NA	TRBV7-8	TRBD1	TGTGCCAGCTGCGCCGGGACAGCCTACGAGCAGTACTTC	CASCAGTAYEQYF
TRBJ2-6	few	TRBV20-1	NA	TGCAGTGCCACGACCCGCTCTGGGGCCAACGTCCTGACTTTC	CSATTRSGANVLTF
TRBJ2-7	few	TRBV7-2	TRBD2	TGTGCCAGCTCAAGACTAGCGGGAGCCCACGAGCAGTACTTC	CASSRLAGAHEQYF
TRBJ2-5	few	TRBV10-3	NA	TGTGCCATCCTAACGCCGGGACGGAAAGAGACCCAGTACTTC	CAILTPGRKETQYF
TRBJ2-7	NA	TRBV7-8	TRBD1	TGTGCCAGCAGCTTAGTAGGACAGGGTCAGGAGCAGTACTTC	CASSLVGQGQEQYF
TRBJ1-1	few	TRBV9	TRBD1	TGTGCCAGCAGCAATCGACAGGGCATCGGTGAAGCTTTCTTT	CASSNRQGIGEAFF
TRBJ2-5	NA	TRBV12-3/TRBV12-4	TRBD1	TGTGCCAGCAGTTTAGACAGGGGGCGAGGAGAGACCCAGTACTTC	CASSLDRGRGETQYF
TRBJ1-2	many	TRBV20-1	NA	TGCAGTGCCCCGGATAAATCCTATGGCTACACCTTC	CSAPDKSYGYTF
TRBJ2-3	few	TRBV20-1	NA	TGCAGTGCTAGTGTCCAAATCGCAGATACGCAGTATTTT	CSASVQIADTQYF
TRBJ1-4	few	TRBV7-2	TRBD1	TGTGCCAGCAGCGTAGACAGGGATGGAGAAAAACTGTTTTTT	CASSVDRDGEKLFF
TRBJ2-3	few	TRBV6-1	NA	TGTGCCAGCAGTGAGTCGGGAAACACAGATACGCAGTATTTT	CASSESGNTDTQYF
TRBJ2-1	few	TRBV4-1	TRBD2	TGCGCCAGCAGCCGTGGACTAGCGGGGTCCGGGGAGCAGTTCTTC	CASSRGLAGSGEQFF
TRBJ2-1	many	TRBV20-1	NA	TGCAGTGCTGGAAGAGGCTCGTACAATGAGCAGTTCTTC	CSAGRGSYNEQFF
TRBJ2-3	many	TRBV7-6	NA	TGTGCCAGCAGCCATACCCCCCGGGAGTGGAGGACAGATACGCAGTATTTT	CASSHTPREWRTDTQYF
TRBJ2-7	many	TRBV7-2	TRBD2	TGTGCCAGCAGTGATGGGACTAGCGGGACCACCTACGAGCAGTACTTC	CASSDGTSGTTYEQYF
TRBJ2-2	NA	TRBV18	NA	TGTGCCAGCTCACGGGACCTGAACACCGGGGAGCTGTTTTTT	CASSRDLNTGELFF
TRBJ2-7	NA	TRBV25-1	TRBD2	TGTGCCAGCAGTGAATCTGGCGGGAGTAAAGAGCAGTACTTC	CASSESGGSKEQYF
TRBJ1-5	many	TRBV2	NA	TGTGCCAGCAGTGAACAGGGTAGCAATCAGCCCCAGCATTTT	CASSEQGSNQPQHF
TRBJ2-5	few	TRBV4-3	NA	TGCGCCAGCAGCCAAGACCCCTCCACTACCCAGTACTTC	CASSQDPSTTQYF
TRBJ2-7	many	TRBV18	NA	TGTGCCAGCTCACCTCCGGGACGGAACTACGAGCAGTACTTC	CASSPPGRNYEQYF
TRBJ2-7	NA	TRBV5-1	NA	TGCGCCAGCAGCTTGGGGGGGGTGGGGGACGAGCAGTACTTC	CASSLGGVGDEQYF
TRBJ2-7	NA	TRBV7-6	NA	TGTGCCAGCAGCTTAGCTAGCGGTCCGTACGAGCAGTACTTC	CASSLASGPYEQYF
TRBJ2-5	NA	TRBV5-1	NA	TGCGCCAGCAGCCAACAGGGTAGCGGAGAGACCCAGTACTTC	CASSQQGSGETQYF
TRBJ2-3	few	TRBV11-2	TRBD2	TGTGCCAGCAGCCGACCCACTAGCGGAGTAATAGATAGCACAGATACGCAGTATTTT	CASSRPTSGVIDSTDTQYF
TRBJ1-3	few	TRBV15	TRBD1	TGTGCCACCAGCAGAGATCGGACAGGGGCTGGCAACACCATATATTTT	CATSRDRTGAGNTIYF
TRBJ2-2	many	TRBV7-2	NA	TGTGCCAGCAGCTTAGGTCTAGGTCCGAACACCGGGGAGCTGTTTTTT	CASSLGLGPNTGELFF
TRBJ2-1	many	TRBV6-5	TRBD2	TGTGCCAGCAGTTACCCCACCCGGACTAGCGGGGGCTCCTACAATGAGCAGTTCTTC	CASSYPTRTSGGSYNEQFF
TRBJ2-4	few	TRBV28	NA	TGTGCCAGCAGGGGTCCTCTGGGGCAGGGAAACATTCAGTACTTC	CASRGPLGQGNIQYF
TRBJ1-4	NA	TRBV7-2	NA	TGTGCCAGCAGCTCCTTAGAGGGGCCTGAAAAACTGTTTTTT	CASSSLEGPEKLFF
TRBJ2-2	many	TRBV20-1	NA	TGCAGTGCTTCAGCGGGTGCGAACACCGGGGAGCTGTTTTTT	CSASAGANTGELFF
TRBJ2-5	few	TRBV7-2	TRBD1	TGTGCCAGCAGCTCGTGGACAGGCGCAGAGACCCAGTACTTC	CASSSWTGAETQYF
TRBJ2-7	NA	TRBV6-2/TRBV6-3	TRBD2	TGTGCCAGCAGCTACCGGACTAGCGGGAGTTTTGAGCAGTACTTC	CASSYRTSGSFEQYF
TRBJ2-1	few	TRBV5-1	NA	TGCGCCAGCACCGAATCCCGACTAGCCTACAATGAGCAGTTCTTC	CASTESRLAYNEQFF
TRBJ2-5	many	TRBV7-2	TRBD1	TGTGCCAGCAGCTCTACAGGGGTGGGGGAGACCCAGTACTTC	CASSSTGVGETQYF